The rows below give T cell receptor beta chains drawn from one sample of a study of regulatory T cells in long-lasting Graves disease. MiXCR, applied by TCRdb to the multiplex PCR reads, yields one record per CDR3 protein. The sample carries 350,000 to 450,000 distinct CDR3 sequences, about 10% recorded once. This same sample was also taken into another study, of T cells in Graves' hyperthyroidism and ophthalmopathy.

The source material was peripheral blood mononuclear cells (PBMCs), sampled at new diagnosis, from a patient treated with antithyroid drugs. The receptors here all came from a young woman with Graves disease. Both conserved end residues are part of each CDR3. A D gene is named only where the DNA matches it firmly. The size field is filled for only some rows; it gives once, few, many or a size class.

clone_size: few
d_call: NA
v_call: TRBV6-1
j_call: TRBJ1-2
cdr3_nt: TGTGCCAGCCTCAGAGATCGTAACTATGGCTACACCTTC
cdr3_aa: CASLRDRNYGYTF

clone_size: many
d_call: TRBD1
v_call: TRBV20-1
j_call: TRBJ2-7
cdr3_nt: TGCAGTGCTCGAGACAGGGTGGTCTACGAGCAGTACTTC
cdr3_aa: CSARDRVVYEQYF

clone_size: many
d_call: NA
v_call: TRBV5-5
j_call: TRBJ1-1
cdr3_nt: TGTGCCAGCAGTGTATCGAACACTGAAGCTTTCTTT
cdr3_aa: CASSVSNTEAFF

clone_size: many
d_call: NA
v_call: TRBV6-2/TRBV6-3
j_call: TRBJ2-1
cdr3_nt: TGTGCCAGCAGTTACTCCCTTAATTGGGGCTCCTACAATGAGCAGTTCTTC
cdr3_aa: CASSYSLNWGSYNEQFF

clone_size: many
d_call: TRBD2
v_call: TRBV2
j_call: TRBJ2-2
cdr3_nt: TGTGCCAGCAGTGAAGGGACTAGAAAAACCGGGGAGCTGTTTTTT
cdr3_aa: CASSEGTRKTGELFF

clone_size: many
d_call: NA
v_call: TRBV9
j_call: TRBJ2-1
cdr3_nt: TGTGCCAGCAGCGTAGGGGCAGGTAGGGGCTCCTACAATGAGCAGTTCTTC
cdr3_aa: CASSVGAGRGSYNEQFF

clone_size: many
d_call: TRBD2
v_call: TRBV30
j_call: TRBJ2-7
cdr3_nt: TGTGCCTGGAGCATACTAGCGGGAGTAGGTGAGCAGTACTTC
cdr3_aa: CAWSILAGVGEQYF

clone_size: many
d_call: NA
v_call: TRBV20-1
j_call: TRBJ2-4
cdr3_nt: TGCAGTGCTAGCTGGCTAGCCAAAAACATTCAGTACTTC
cdr3_aa: CSASWLAKNIQYF

clone_size: many
d_call: TRBD2
v_call: TRBV7-2
j_call: TRBJ2-2
cdr3_nt: TGTGCCAGCAATCCTGGACTAGCGGGAGTCTTCTACACCGGGGAGCTGTTTTTT
cdr3_aa: CASNPGLAGVFYTGELFF

clone_size: many
d_call: NA
v_call: TRBV6-2/TRBV6-3
j_call: TRBJ2-1
cdr3_nt: TGTGCCAGCAGTTACTTCCTTCGGGATGAGCAGTTCTTC
cdr3_aa: CASSYFLRDEQFF

clone_size: NA
d_call: NA
v_call: TRBV18
j_call: TRBJ2-7
cdr3_nt: TGTGCCAGCTCACCGACAGGGACTCGGTCGGACGAGCAGTACTTC
cdr3_aa: CASSPTGTRSDEQYF

clone_size: NA
d_call: TRBD1
v_call: TRBV6-1
j_call: TRBJ2-1
cdr3_nt: TGTGCCAGCAGTCGTATGACAGGGGCCTCCTACGAGCAGTTCTTC
cdr3_aa: CASSRMTGASYEQFF

clone_size: many
d_call: NA
v_call: TRBV27
j_call: TRBJ1-4
cdr3_nt: TGTGCCAGCGGGACTAGGGAGGTTCGCGAAAAACTGTTTTTT
cdr3_aa: CASGTREVREKLFF

clone_size: NA
d_call: NA
v_call: TRBV19
j_call: TRBJ2-2
cdr3_nt: TGTGCCAGTAGAATTATCGGCGGGGAGCTGTTTTTT
cdr3_aa: CASRIIGGELFF

clone_size: many
d_call: TRBD2
v_call: TRBV18
j_call: TRBJ2-3
cdr3_nt: TGTGCCAGCTCATCAAAGCGGGGGAGCACAGATACGCAGTATTTT
cdr3_aa: CASSSKRGSTDTQYF

clone_size: many
d_call: NA
v_call: TRBV6-1
j_call: TRBJ2-2
cdr3_nt: TGTGCCAGCGCTACGGGGGCAACGAACACCGGGGAGCTGTTTTTT
cdr3_aa: CASATGATNTGELFF

clone_size: many
d_call: NA
v_call: TRBV6-2/TRBV6-3
j_call: TRBJ1-1
cdr3_nt: TGTGCCAGCACCTTGACAGGAGGTGCTGAAGCTTTCTTT
cdr3_aa: CASTLTGGAEAFF

clone_size: many
d_call: NA
v_call: TRBV12-3/TRBV12-4
j_call: TRBJ2-3
cdr3_nt: TGTGCCAGCAGGTCATCCAGGGGAGATACGCAGTATTTT
cdr3_aa: CASRSSRGDTQYF

clone_size: few
d_call: NA
v_call: TRBV4-3
j_call: TRBJ2-3
cdr3_nt: TGCGCCAGCAGCCAAGCCACTAGTTCAGCGACTTACACAGATACGCAGTATTTT
cdr3_aa: CASSQATSSATYTDTQYF

clone_size: many
d_call: TRBD2
v_call: TRBV7-3
j_call: TRBJ2-3
cdr3_nt: TGTGCCAGCAGCTTAAACCCAGGGCTAGCGGGAATCACAGATACGCAGTATTTT
cdr3_aa: CASSLNPGLAGITDTQYF

clone_size: many
d_call: NA
v_call: TRBV2
j_call: TRBJ1-1
cdr3_nt: TGTGCCAGCAGATCCGGGTCGAACACTGAAGCTTTCTTT
cdr3_aa: CASRSGSNTEAFF

clone_size: NA
d_call: NA
v_call: TRBV4-1
j_call: TRBJ2-5
cdr3_nt: TGCGCCAGCAGCCAAGAGGGAGGGGGCGCGGAGACCCAGTACTTC
cdr3_aa: CASSQEGGGAETQYF

clone_size: many
d_call: NA
v_call: TRBV3-2
j_call: TRBJ2-2
cdr3_nt: TGTGCCAGCAGCCGCCAGAACACCGGGGAGCTGTTTTTT
cdr3_aa: CASSRQNTGELFF

clone_size: many
d_call: TRBD1
v_call: TRBV5-5
j_call: TRBJ1-1
cdr3_nt: TGTGCCAGCAGCTTAAATGCCGGGACAGGGTTTACTGAAGCTTTCTTT
cdr3_aa: CASSLNAGTGFTEAFF

clone_size: NA
d_call: TRBD1
v_call: TRBV5-1
j_call: TRBJ2-6
cdr3_nt: TGCGCCAGCAGACGAGACAGGGGCTACTCTGGGGCCAACGTCCTGACTTTC
cdr3_aa: CASRRDRGYSGANVLTF

clone_size: many
d_call: NA
v_call: TRBV5-1
j_call: TRBJ2-1
cdr3_nt: TGCGCCAGCAGCTTGGCGACGCGCCAGAATGAGCAGTTCTTC
cdr3_aa: CASSLATRQNEQFF